The rows below give T cell receptor beta chains drawn from one sample of a study of shared clonotypes between healthy human individuals. Clones were sequenced by immunoSEQ multiplex PCR, and TCRdb holds only the in-frame ones, with some missing. This table has about 2.3 million clones, more than 85% appearing once. The sample comprised naive CD4+ T cells from PBMCs. These receptors all stem from a man aged 18 to 29 in good health. Some clones in this sample may be carry-over from other donors' samples. Both conserved end residues are part of each CDR3. The order of the fields is V gene, D gene, J gene, clone size, CDR3 DNA, CDR3 protein. D genes are given only for firm matches. Part of the rows lack a size; the others show once, few, many or a class for expanded clones.

V: TRBV14
D: NA
J: TRBJ2-1
size: NA
DNA: TGTGCCAGCAGCCGGCATTGGGAGTCCTACAATGAGCAGTTCTTC
CDR3: CASSRHWESYNEQFF

V: TRBV27
D: NA
J: TRBJ2-3
size: NA
DNA: TGTGCCAGCAGTTTATCATTCGAGGATACGCAGTATTTT
CDR3: CASSLSFEDTQYF

V: TRBV15
D: TRBD1
J: TRBJ2-1
size: NA
DNA: TGTGCCACCAGCAGGGGTAGGACAGGTGCGAACAATGAGCAGTTCTTC
CDR3: CATSRGRTGANNEQFF

V: TRBV25-1
D: NA
J: TRBJ1-4
size: NA
DNA: TGTGCCAGCAGTGATTCACAGGGACGAGATGAAAAACTGTTTTTT
CDR3: CASSDSQGRDEKLFF

V: TRBV11-2
D: NA
J: TRBJ1-1
size: once
DNA: TGTGCCAGCAGCTTTTTAGCCGGCCTGAACACTGAAGCTTTCTTT
CDR3: CASSFLAGLNTEAFF

V: TRBV2
D: TRBD1
J: TRBJ2-7
size: NA
DNA: TGTGCCAGCTCCATCCCAGGGGGCGCCGACTACGAGCAGTACTTC
CDR3: CASSIPGGADYEQYF

V: TRBV18
D: NA
J: TRBJ2-3
size: NA
DNA: TGTGCCAGCTCATATGCCGGGCCTCCGGGCACAGATACGCAGTATTTT
CDR3: CASSYAGPPGTDTQYF

V: TRBV28
D: TRBD1
J: TRBJ1-2
size: NA
DNA: TGTGCCGAGGGGGCAGGGGTCGGCTACACCTTC
CDR3: CAEGAGVGYTF

V: TRBV7-9
D: TRBD1
J: TRBJ1-3
size: once
DNA: TGTGCCAGCAGCAGGGGACAGGGGGCGAGAAACACCATATATTTT
CDR3: CASSRGQGARNTIYF

V: TRBV28
D: NA
J: TRBJ2-7
size: NA
DNA: TGTGCCAGCAGTCCCCGGGTCTCCTACGAGCAGTACTTC
CDR3: CASSPRVSYEQYF

V: TRBV2
D: NA
J: TRBJ1-1
size: NA
DNA: TGTGCCAGCAGTCCAAGCCGCACTGAAGCTTTCTTT
CDR3: CASSPSRTEAFF

V: TRBV5-1
D: TRBD1
J: TRBJ2-7
size: NA
DNA: TGCGCCAGCAGCTCGCCGGGACAGGGGTCCTACGAGCAGTACTTC
CDR3: CASSSPGQGSYEQYF

V: TRBV5-1
D: TRBD1
J: TRBJ2-5
size: NA
DNA: TGCGCCAGCAGCCTCCGGACAGGGGAAGAGACCCAGTACTTC
CDR3: CASSLRTGEETQYF

V: TRBV27
D: NA
J: TRBJ2-2
size: NA
DNA: TGTGCCAGCAGTTTATCGTGGGACGGACCCGGGGAGCTGTTTTTT
CDR3: CASSLSWDGPGELFF

V: TRBV6-5
D: NA
J: TRBJ1-2
size: NA
DNA: TGTGCCAGCAGTTACTCGGGGCAGGCTTATGGCTACACCTTC
CDR3: CASSYSGQAYGYTF

V: TRBV28
D: TRBD2
J: TRBJ2-3
size: NA
DNA: TGTGCCAGCAGTTTTGCGGGAGTTCCCACAGATACGCAGTATTTT
CDR3: CASSFAGVPTDTQYF

V: TRBV19
D: TRBD2
J: TRBJ2-7
size: once
DNA: TGTGCCAGTAGTACTGCGGGACTAAGCTCCTACGAGCAGTACTTC
CDR3: CASSTAGLSSYEQYF

V: TRBV7-9
D: NA
J: TRBJ1-3
size: NA
DNA: TGTGCCAGCAGCTTAGCGCTGGGGGGGCCTGGAAACACCATATATTTT
CDR3: CASSLALGGPGNTIYF

V: TRBV7-2
D: NA
J: TRBJ2-2
size: NA
DNA: TGTGCCAGCAGCCTAGAGGCGAGTACCGGGGAGCTGTTTTTT
CDR3: CASSLEASTGELFF

V: TRBV15
D: TRBD2
J: TRBJ2-3
size: NA
DNA: TGTGCCACCCAGGCTAGCGGGTTCACAGATACGCAGTATTTT
CDR3: CATQASGFTDTQYF

V: TRBV2
D: NA
J: TRBJ1-1
size: NA
DNA: TGTGCCAGCAGTGGGACAGTGCGTGCTTTCTTT
CDR3: CASSGTVRAFF

V: TRBV5-6
D: NA
J: TRBJ2-3
size: NA
DNA: TGTGCCAGCAGCTTGAGGAGACTAATAACAGATACGCAGTATTTT
CDR3: CASSLRRLITDTQYF

V: TRBV19
D: NA
J: TRBJ2-7
size: NA
DNA: TGTGCCAGTAGTCCCCGTTACGAGCAGTACTTC
CDR3: CASSPRYEQYF

V: TRBV28
D: NA
J: TRBJ1-5
size: NA
DNA: TGTGCCAGCAGTTCCCACTTGTCCAATCAGCCCCAGCATTTT
CDR3: CASSSHLSNQPQHF

V: TRBV7-3
D: TRBD2
J: TRBJ2-1
size: NA
DNA: TGTGCCAGCAGCCTGACTAGCGGGAGGAACAATGAGCAGTTCTTC
CDR3: CASSLTSGRNNEQFF

V: TRBV28
D: TRBD2
J: TRBJ2-7
size: NA
DNA: TGTGCCAGCAGTTCCCCGGGACTAGCGGTACAATACGAGCAGTACTTC
CDR3: CASSSPGLAVQYEQYF

V: TRBV15
D: NA
J: TRBJ1-2
size: NA
DNA: TGTGCCACCAGCCCTGGGCAGCCGGCGTTCGTCTATGGCTACACCTTC
CDR3: CATSPGQPAFVYGYTF

V: TRBV6-5
D: NA
J: TRBJ2-2
size: few
DNA: TGTGCCAGCGGCCCGAACACCGGGGAGCTGTTTTTT
CDR3: CASGPNTGELFF

V: TRBV28
D: TRBD1
J: TRBJ2-1
size: NA
DNA: TGTGCCAGCGGACAGGGGATTTTGAATGAGCAGTTCTTC
CDR3: CASGQGILNEQFF

V: TRBV7-3
D: TRBD2
J: TRBJ2-1
size: NA
DNA: TGTGCCAGCAGGGCGGGAGGATCGAACAATGAGCAGTTCTTC
CDR3: CASRAGGSNNEQFF

V: TRBV10-3
D: NA
J: TRBJ2-3
size: NA
DNA: TGTGCCATCAGTGAGTCTGGGGGGGCGTCTTCCCGGAGACCAGATACGCAGTATTTT
CDR3: CAISESGGASSRRPDTQYF

V: TRBV11-1
D: NA
J: TRBJ2-7
size: NA
DNA: TGTGCCAGCAGCCCCAGTCCATACGAGCAGTACTTC
CDR3: CASSPSPYEQYF

V: TRBV7-2
D: TRBD1
J: TRBJ1-1
size: NA
DNA: TGTGCCAGCAGCACCCGACAGGGTTTGACTGAAGCTTTCTTT
CDR3: CASSTRQGLTEAFF

V: TRBV15
D: TRBD2
J: TRBJ2-1
size: NA
DNA: TGTGCCACCAGCAGAGGGACTAGCGGGGAGCAGTTCTTC
CDR3: CATSRGTSGEQFF

V: TRBV7-3
D: TRBD2
J: TRBJ2-7
size: NA
DNA: TGTGCCAGCAGCTTAACAGCGGGAGGGTCCTACGAGCAGTACTTC
CDR3: CASSLTAGGSYEQYF

V: TRBV10-3
D: NA
J: TRBJ2-7
size: NA
DNA: TGTGCCACCCTGGATACAGGGAAATCTATCCACGAGCAGTACTTC
CDR3: CATLDTGKSIHEQYF

V: TRBV6-5
D: NA
J: TRBJ2-5
size: NA
DNA: TGTGCCAGCAGTTACCAACGGTATCAAGAGACCCAGTACTTC
CDR3: CASSYQRYQETQYF

V: TRBV4-2
D: TRBD1
J: TRBJ2-7
size: NA
DNA: TGTGCCAGCAGCCCGGGACAGGAGTCCTACGAGCAGTACTTC
CDR3: CASSPGQESYEQYF

V: TRBV6-5
D: NA
J: TRBJ2-4
size: NA
DNA: TGTGCCAGCAGTTACCAGGACATTCAGTACTTC
CDR3: CASSYQDIQYF

V: TRBV28
D: NA
J: TRBJ2-1
size: NA
DNA: TGTGCCAGCTCCAGGAGGATCGGTGAGCAGTTCTTC
CDR3: CASSRRIGEQFF